Shown below are 21 T cell receptor beta chains from a single sample sequenced in a study of cytotoxic CD8 clonotypes in ibrutinib-treated CLL. Some clones are missing from TCRdb's copy, which holds only in-frame ones; the method was immunoSEQ multiplex PCR. The data contain around 310,000 clones, approximately 80% of them singletons. This specimen was PBMCs, taken before ibrutinib treatment. These receptors originate from a human donor with chronic lymphocytic leukemia.

V gene TRBV5-6 combines with J gene TRBJ2-1; D is uncertain. The germline gives CDR1 SGHDT, CDR2 YYEEEE. The germline V and J ends were trimmed by 6 bases and 0 bases, with 1 base remaining between them. The CDR3 is 11 residues long. CDR3 amino acids: CASTSYNEQFF. The CDR3 bases are TGTGCCAGCACCTCCTACAATGAGCAGTTCTTC.

V usage is TRBV11-2 and J usage is TRBJ2-3; no definite D call. V lost 2 bases to trimming and J lost 2 bases, with 5 bases between them. The CDR3 extends over 13 amino acids. CDR1 and CDR2 (germline): SGHAT, FQNNGV. CDR3 loop: CASSLSFTDTQYF. The CDR3 coding sequence is TGTGCCAGCAGCTTATCGTTCACAGATACGCAGTATTTT.

The V call is TRBV5-6, the J call TRBJ2-7, with D perhaps assigned TRBD1 or TRBD2 (5 bases each). CDR3 size: 15 residues. V gave up 0 bases and J gave up 1 base, with 11 bases separating them. Germline loops: CDR1 SGHDT, CDR2 YYEEEE. DNA of the CDR3: TGTGCCAGCAGCTTGGCCTGGGGGAGATCCTACGAGCAGTACTTC. Translation gives CASSLAWGRSYEQYF.

This clone was picked up one time. The chain combines TRBV11-1 with TRBJ2-7; D perhaps matches TRBD2 (5 bases). Germline V gives CDR1 SGHAT, CDR2 FQDESV (reference sequence). The CDR3 loop spans 15 amino acids. The ends were cut back, 6 bases at V and 0 bases at J, with 15 bases in the middle. The DNA for the CDR3 is TGTGCCAGCAGTGCGGGCAGCGGATTCTCCTACGAGCAGTACTTC. Translated, it gives CASSAGSGFSYEQYF. The whole variable domain, remainder taken from reference TRBV11-1 and TRBJ2-7, is EAEVAQSPRYKITEKSQAVAFWCDPISGHATLYWYRQILGQGPELLVQFQDESVVDDSQLPKDRFSAERLKGVDSTLKIQPAELGDSAMYLCASSAGSGFSYEQYFGPGTRLTVT.

This clone occurred once. The chain joins TRBV5-4 to TRBJ2-7; 14 positions match TRBD2. Germline loops: CDR1 SGHNT, CDR2 YYREEE (reference sequence). CDR3 length equals 17 residues. J lost 2 bases, V lost 5 bases, and 9 bases had no gene match. For the CDR3, the DNA is TGTGCCAGCAGTTCAGGACTAGCGGGAGGTAGTCCCTACGAGCAGTACTTC. Protein sequence: CASSSGLAGGSPYEQYF.

The rearrangement joins TRBV5-1 to TRBJ2-7, with TRBD1 matching 8 bases. Germline loops: CDR1 SGHRS, CDR2 YFSETQ. The CDR3 sequence is 16 residues long. Trimming removed 4 bases from V and 0 bases from J; junction bases left unmatched: 9. As DNA, the CDR3 is TGCGCCAGCAGCCGAGGGACAGGAACTTTCTCCTACGAGCAGTACTTC. As protein: CASSRGTGTFSYEQYF.

The count of this clone is one. The chain has TRBV29-1 and TRBJ2-5, with TRBD1 matching over 8 bases. J was trimmed by 4 bases and V by 6 bases; bases with no gene match: 10. The germline V gene has CDR1 SQVTM and CDR2 ANQGSEA. The CDR3 runs 14 residues. In nucleotides, the CDR3 is TGCAGCGTGAGACAGGGGCAAAGAGGAGAGACCCAGTACTTC. Translated, it gives CSVRQGQRGETQYF.

The rearrangement joins TRBV7-9 to TRBJ1-4; D remains ambiguous. This CDR3 contains 13 residues. Germline CDR1 SEHNR, CDR2 FQNEAQ (reference sequence). V lost 3 bases and J 5 bases, leaving 7 bases between the germline ends. The CDR3 reads CASSFKPNEKLFF. Here the CDR3 DNA reads TGTGCCAGCAGCTTCAAACCGAATGAAAAACTGTTTTTT.

V usage is TRBV18 and J usage is TRBJ1-2; D remains unclear. The germline gives CDR1 KGHSH, CDR2 LQKENI. Trimming took off 6 bases at V and 0 bases at J, with 8 bases between the two ends. This CDR3 has 13 residues. The CDR3 here is CASSPESNYGYTF. The CDR3 DNA is TGTGCCAGCTCGCCAGAGTCTAACTATGGCTACACCTTC.

This chain uses TRBV5-1 with TRBJ2-7; 7 bases agree with TRBD2. CDR1 SGHRS and CDR2 YFSETQ come from the germline V gene. The CDR3 spans 14 residues. J lost 3 bases, V lost 0 bases, and 3 bases had no gene match. The CDR3 DNA is TGCGCCAGCAGCTTGGGCGCGGGAGTCTACGAGCAGTACTTC. It is translated as CASSLGAGVYEQYF.

The J gene is TRBJ2-5, the V gene TRBV14, with a possible D match to TRBD2 (5 bases). Trimming took off 2 bases at V and 6 bases at J, with 22 bases between the two ends. CDR3 length: 17 amino acids. CDR1 and CDR2 (germline): SGHDN, FVKESK. The CDR3 loop is CASSQNVYSAFGKTQYF. The CDR3 DNA reads TGTGCCAGCAGCCAAAACGTATATAGCGCGTTCGGAAAGACCCAGTACTTC.

V gene TRBV10-3 combines with J gene TRBJ2-7, with 14 bases identical to TRBD2. V was clipped by 4 bases and J by 3 bases; unmatched bases: 5. CDR1 and CDR2 from the germline V gene are ENHRY and SYGVKD. This CDR3 contains 16 residues. The CDR3 DNA is TGTGCCATCAGTGGGGGGACTAGCGGGAGTCTCTACGAGCAGTACTTC. It encodes CAISGGTSGSLYEQYF.

CDR3 coding DNA: TGTGCCAGCACCACACTAGGGGGTCCGACTGAGCAGTTCTTC. Protein product: CASTTLGGPTEQFF. The rearrangement links TRBV6-1 to TRBJ2-1, with D perhaps matching TRBD1 (6 bases). Per the germline V gene, CDR1 is MNHNS and CDR2 is SASEGT. V was pared by 7 bases and J by 9 bases, with 19 bases between. This CDR3 contains 14 residues.

The chain has TRBV9 and TRBJ2-1; 14 bases are shared with TRBD2. The J segment lost 3 bases and the V segment lost 4 bases, leaving 6 bases of the junction unmatched. The length of the CDR3 is 17 residues. CDR1 is SGDLS, CDR2 YYNGEE, per germline. CDR3 sequence: CASSSGLAGGNYNEQFF. Written as DNA, the CDR3 is TGTGCCAGCAGCTCTGGACTAGCGGGAGGTAACTACAATGAGCAGTTCTTC.

This chain joins TRBV6-6 and TRBJ2-7; 8 positions agree with TRBD1. The CDR3 runs 15 residues. The germline V gene has CDR1 MNHNY and CDR2 SVGAGI (reference sequence). Unmatched junction bases numbered 10, after V lost 3 bases and J lost 6 bases. The CDR3 region has the DNA TGTGCCAGCAGTTATTTAGGACAGGGTCGTGGCGAGCAGTACTTC. Protein: CASSYLGQGRGEQYF.

This clone was counted a single time. The CDR3 sequence is CASSSRARATGELFF. The CDR3 bases are TGTGCCAGCAGCTCCCGGGCTAGGGCCACCGGGGAGCTGTTTTTT. The chain joins TRBV5-4 to TRBJ2-2; D is unclear. Per germline, CDR1 SGHNT and CDR2 YYREEE (reference sequence). There are 15 residues in the CDR3. Trimming took off 3 bases at V and 4 bases at J, with 13 bases between the two ends.

The chain couples TRBV5-6 to TRBJ1-2; TRBD1 might be the D (5 bases). The germline gives CDR1 SGHDT, CDR2 YYEEEE. The V end lost 1 base, the J end lost 3 bases, and 10 bases lay between the germline ends. The CDR3 extends over 14 amino acids. DNA of the CDR3: TGTGCCAGCAGCTTGCCGGGACGACACTATGGCTACACCTTC. It translates to CASSLPGRHYGYTF.

The genes are TRBV5-5 and TRBJ2-7, with D unclear. Between the trimmed V and J ends, which lost 0 bases and 6 bases, there was a span of 16 bases. CDR3 size: 15 residues. Germline loops: CDR1 SGHKS, CDR2 YYEKEE (reference sequence). Here the CDR3 reads CASSLVLWGYGEQYF. The CDR3 nucleotides are TGTGCCAGCAGCTTGGTCCTATGGGGTTACGGCGAGCAGTACTTC. The full variable domain, completed using reference TRBV5-5 and TRBJ2-7, is DAGVTQSPTHLIKTRGQQVTLRCSPISGHKSVSWYQQVLGQGPQFIFQYYEKEERGRGNFPDRFSARQFPNYSSELNVNALLLGDSALYLCASSLVLWGYGEQYFGPGTRLTVT.

The chain has TRBV13 and TRBJ2-5; 10 nucleotides line up with TRBD2. Germline lookup yields CDR1 PRHDT and CDR2 FYEKMQ (reference sequence). With V trimmed by 1 base and J by 5 bases, 10 bases remained unmatched. This CDR3 contains 17 residues. The CDR3 loop reads CASSLASSGSTQETQYF. In nucleotides, the CDR3 is TGTGCCAGCAGCTTAGCGTCTAGCGGGAGTACCCAGGAGACCCAGTACTTC.

The chain links TRBV5-1 to TRBJ2-7; weak D call: TRBD2 (5 bases). The CDR3 is 17 residues long. V was trimmed by 0 bases and J by 5 bases, leaving 21 bases between them. Germline values: CDR1 SGHRS, CDR2 YFSETQ. CDR3 residues: CASSLGSAVGGPHEQYF. The CDR3 bases are TGCGCCAGCAGCTTGGGCTCGGCTGTGGGCGGGCCTCACGAGCAGTACTTC.

The DNA of the CDR3 is TGTGCCAGCAGCCTAATCGGGACTAGTCTAGAGACCCAGTACTTC. It is translated as CASSLIGTSLETQYF. The rearrangement uses TRBV5-6 and TRBJ2-5, with TRBD2 matching 8 bases. The CDR3 has 15 amino acids. V lost 4 bases and J lost 4; bases outside the gene matches: 9. Germline V lookup: CDR1 SGHDT, CDR2 YYEEEE.